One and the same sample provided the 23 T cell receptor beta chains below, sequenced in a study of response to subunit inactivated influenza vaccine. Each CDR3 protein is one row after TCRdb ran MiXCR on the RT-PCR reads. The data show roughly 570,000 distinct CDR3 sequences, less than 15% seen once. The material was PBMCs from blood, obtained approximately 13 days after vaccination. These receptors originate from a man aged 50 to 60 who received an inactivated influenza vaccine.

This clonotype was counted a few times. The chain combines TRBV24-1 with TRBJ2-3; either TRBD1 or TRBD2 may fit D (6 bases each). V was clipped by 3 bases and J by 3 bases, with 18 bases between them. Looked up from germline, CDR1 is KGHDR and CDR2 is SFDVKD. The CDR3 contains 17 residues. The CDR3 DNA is TGTGCCACCAGTGATCTACAGGGCCCCCGGGGGACAGATACGCAGTATTTT. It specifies CATSDLQGPRGTDTQYF.

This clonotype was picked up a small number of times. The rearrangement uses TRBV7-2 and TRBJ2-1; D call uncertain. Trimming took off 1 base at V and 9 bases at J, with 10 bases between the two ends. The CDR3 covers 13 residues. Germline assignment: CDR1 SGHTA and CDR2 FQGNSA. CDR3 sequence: CASSLGVVSEQFF. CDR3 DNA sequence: TGTGCCAGCAGCTTAGGTGTAGTCAGTGAGCAGTTCTTC.

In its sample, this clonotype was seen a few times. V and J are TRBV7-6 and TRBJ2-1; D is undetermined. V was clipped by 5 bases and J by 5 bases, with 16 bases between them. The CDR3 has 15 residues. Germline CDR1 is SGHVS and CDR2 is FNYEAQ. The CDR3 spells CASSVGPSYNNEQFF. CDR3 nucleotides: TGTGCCAGCAGCGTGGGCCCCTCCTATAACAATGAGCAGTTCTTC. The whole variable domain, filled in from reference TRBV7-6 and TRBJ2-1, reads GAGVSQSPRYKVTKRGQDVALRCDPISGHVSLYWYRQALGQGPEFLTYFNYEAQQDKSGLPNDRFSAERPEGSISTLTIQRTEQRDSAMYRCASSVGPSYNNEQFFGPGTRLTVL.

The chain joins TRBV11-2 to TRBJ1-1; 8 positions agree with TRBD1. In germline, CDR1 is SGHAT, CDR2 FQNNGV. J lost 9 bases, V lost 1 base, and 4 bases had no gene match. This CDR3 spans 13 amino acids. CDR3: CASSLVQGAQAFF. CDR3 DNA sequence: TGTGCCAGCAGCTTAGTTCAGGGGGCACAAGCTTTCTTT.

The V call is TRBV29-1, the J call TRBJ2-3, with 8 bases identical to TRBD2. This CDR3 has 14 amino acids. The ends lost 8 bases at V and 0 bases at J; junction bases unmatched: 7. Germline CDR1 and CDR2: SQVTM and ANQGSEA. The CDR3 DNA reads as TGCAGCTTCCGTGGACTAGCTAGCACAGATACGCAGTATTTT. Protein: CSFRGLASTDTQYF.

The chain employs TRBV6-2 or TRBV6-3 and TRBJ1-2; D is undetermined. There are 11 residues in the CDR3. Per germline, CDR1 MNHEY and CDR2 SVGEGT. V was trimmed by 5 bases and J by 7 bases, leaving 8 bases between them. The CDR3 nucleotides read TGTGCCAGCAGTCCCAGCGGTGGCTACACCTTC. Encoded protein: CASSPSGGYTF.

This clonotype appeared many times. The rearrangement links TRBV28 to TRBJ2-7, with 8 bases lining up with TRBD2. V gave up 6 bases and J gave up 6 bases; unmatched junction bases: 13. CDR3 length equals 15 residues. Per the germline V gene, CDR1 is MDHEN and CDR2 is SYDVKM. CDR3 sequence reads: CASSDGGGQGLEQYF. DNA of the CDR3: TGTGCCAGCAGCGACGGGGGGGGGCAGGGGCTCGAGCAGTACTTC.

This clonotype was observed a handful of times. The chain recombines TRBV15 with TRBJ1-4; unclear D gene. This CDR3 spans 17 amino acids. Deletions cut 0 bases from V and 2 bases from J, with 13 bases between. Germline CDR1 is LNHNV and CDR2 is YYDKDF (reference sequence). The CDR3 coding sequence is TGTGCCACCAGCAGAGATAGAGGGATCTCCACTAATGAAAAACTGTTTTTT. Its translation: CATSRDRGISTNEKLFF.

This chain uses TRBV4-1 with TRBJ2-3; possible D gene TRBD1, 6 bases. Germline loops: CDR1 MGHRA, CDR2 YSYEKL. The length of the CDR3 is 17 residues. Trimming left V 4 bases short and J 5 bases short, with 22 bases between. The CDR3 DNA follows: TGCGCCAGCAGCCGAAAGGGCCTCCCAGGGGCCCTAGATACGCAGTATTTT. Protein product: CASSRKGLPGALDTQYF.

CDR3 DNA: TGTGCCAGCAGCCTCTGGACAGGCGCCCATCAAGAGACCCAGTACTTC. Its protein is CASSLWTGAHQETQYF. The J gene is TRBJ2-5, the V gene TRBV7-2; 7 nucleotides line up with TRBD1. Germline assignment: CDR1 SGHTA and CDR2 FQGNSA. Losses at the gene ends were 5 bases for V and 2 bases for J; bases not matched to a gene: 11. The CDR3 is made up of 16 amino acids.

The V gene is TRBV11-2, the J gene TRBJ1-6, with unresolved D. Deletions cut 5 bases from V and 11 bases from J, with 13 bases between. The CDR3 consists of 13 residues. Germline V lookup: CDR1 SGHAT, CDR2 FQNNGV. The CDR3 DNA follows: TGTGCCAGCAGCCCGCAGAGAGGAACACCCCTCCACTTT. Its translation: CASSPQRGTPLHF.

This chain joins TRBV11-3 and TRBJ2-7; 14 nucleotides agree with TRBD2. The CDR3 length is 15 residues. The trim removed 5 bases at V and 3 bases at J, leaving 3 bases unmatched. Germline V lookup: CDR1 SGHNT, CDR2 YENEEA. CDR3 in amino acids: CASSRGTSGSYEQYF. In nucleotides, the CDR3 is TGTGCCAGCAGCCGCGGGACTAGCGGGAGCTACGAGCAGTACTTC.

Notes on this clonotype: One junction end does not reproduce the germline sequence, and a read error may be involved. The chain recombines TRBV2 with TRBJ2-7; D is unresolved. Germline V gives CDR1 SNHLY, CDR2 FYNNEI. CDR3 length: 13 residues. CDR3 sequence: CASRKDGAYELYF. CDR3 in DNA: TGTGCCAGCAGGAAGGACGGCGCCTACGAGCTGTACTTC. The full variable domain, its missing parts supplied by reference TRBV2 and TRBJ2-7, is EPEVTQTPSHQVTQMGQEVILRCVPISNHLYFYWYRQILGQKVEFLVSFYNNEISEKSEIFDDQFSVERPDGSNFTLKIRSTKLEDSAMYFCASRKDGAYELYFGPGTRLTVT.

The CDR3 is CASSLQQDYDTQYF. The CDR3 nucleotides are TGTGCCAGCAGCTTACAACAGGACTACGATACGCAGTATTTT. The chain recombines TRBV11-1 with TRBJ2-3; D might be TRBD2 (6 bases). The CDR3 is made up of 14 amino acids. CDR1 SGHAT and CDR2 FQDESV come from the germline V gene (reference sequence). V was cut by 2 bases and J by 6 bases, with 12 bases left in between.

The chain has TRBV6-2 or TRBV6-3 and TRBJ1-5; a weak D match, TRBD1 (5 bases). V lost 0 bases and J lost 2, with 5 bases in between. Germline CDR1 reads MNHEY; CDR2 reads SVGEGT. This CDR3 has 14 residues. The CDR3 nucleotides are TGTGCCAGCAGTTACTCGGGGCGCAATCAGCCCCAGCATTTT. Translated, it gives CASSYSGRNQPQHF.

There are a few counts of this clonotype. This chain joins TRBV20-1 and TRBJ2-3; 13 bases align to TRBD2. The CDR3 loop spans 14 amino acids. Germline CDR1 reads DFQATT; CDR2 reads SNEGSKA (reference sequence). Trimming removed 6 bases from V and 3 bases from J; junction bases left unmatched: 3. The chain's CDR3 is CSAKGLAGTDTQYF. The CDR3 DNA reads TGCAGTGCAAAGGGACTAGCGGGGACAGATACGCAGTATTTT.

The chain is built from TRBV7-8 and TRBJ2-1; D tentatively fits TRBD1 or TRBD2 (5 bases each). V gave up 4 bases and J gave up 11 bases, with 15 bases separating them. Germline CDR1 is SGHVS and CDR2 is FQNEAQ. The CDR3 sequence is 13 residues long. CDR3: CASSSNGAFQQFF. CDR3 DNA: TGTGCCAGCAGCTCAAACGGGGCCTTTCAGCAGTTCTTC.

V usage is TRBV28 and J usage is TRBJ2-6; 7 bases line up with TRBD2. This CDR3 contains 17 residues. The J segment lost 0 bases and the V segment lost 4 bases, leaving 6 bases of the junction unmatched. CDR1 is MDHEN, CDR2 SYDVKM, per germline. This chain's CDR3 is CASSSPAGLSGANVLTF. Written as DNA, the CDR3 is TGTGCCAGCAGTTCCCCAGCGGGGCTCTCTGGGGCCAACGTCCTGACTTTC.

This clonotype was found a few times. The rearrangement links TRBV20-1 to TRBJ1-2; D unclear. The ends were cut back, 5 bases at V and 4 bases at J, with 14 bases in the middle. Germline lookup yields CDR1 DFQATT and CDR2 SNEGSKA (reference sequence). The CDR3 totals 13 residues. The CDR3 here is CSAPPRTGYGYTF. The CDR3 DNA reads TGCAGTGCTCCCCCTCGGACGGGCTATGGCTACACCTTC.

CDR3 DNA sequence: TGTGCCAGCAGCTTAGCCCCGCTAGCGGGAAGGTTCTTC. It is translated as CASSLAPLAGRFF. This chain uses TRBV11-3 with TRBJ2-1; 9 positions match TRBD2. CDR1 SGHNT and CDR2 YENEEA come from the germline V gene. This CDR3 region has 13 residues. V shed 1 base, J shed 15 bases, and the junction held 7 bases outside the gene matches.

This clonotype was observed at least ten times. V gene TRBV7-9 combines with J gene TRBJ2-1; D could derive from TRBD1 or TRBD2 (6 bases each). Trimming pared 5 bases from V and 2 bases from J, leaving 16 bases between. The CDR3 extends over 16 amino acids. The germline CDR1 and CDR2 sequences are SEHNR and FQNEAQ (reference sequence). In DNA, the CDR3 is TGTGCCAGCAGCCCCCCGGGGGCCAGTCCCTACAATGAGCAGTTCTTC. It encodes CASSPPGASPYNEQFF.

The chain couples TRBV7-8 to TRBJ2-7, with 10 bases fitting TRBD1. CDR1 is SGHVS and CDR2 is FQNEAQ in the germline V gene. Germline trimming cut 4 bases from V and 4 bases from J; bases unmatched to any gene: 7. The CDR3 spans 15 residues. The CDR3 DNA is TGTGCCAGCAGCTCGAGACAGGGGGCGCGATACGAGCAGTACTTC. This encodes CASSSRQGARYEQYF.

The CDR3 reads CASSLVGSREQFF. The CDR3 coding sequence is TGCGCCAGCAGCTTGGTGGGGTCAAGGGAGCAGTTCTTC. This sequence joins TRBV5-1 and TRBJ2-1; no definite D call. Between the trimmed V and J ends, which lost 0 bases and 10 bases, there was a span of 11 bases. Germline values: CDR1 SGHRS, CDR2 YFSETQ. This CDR3 region has 13 residues.